Following are 16 T cell receptor beta chains from one sample sequenced in a study of blood T cells in healthy people across ages. The authors ran a second PCR of about 7 to 11 cycles using a sample-barcoded 5' primer and a J-beta primer mix. TCRdb called the 5' RACE reads again in MiXCR, with one record for every CDR3 protein. This repertoire shows fewer than 950,000 distinct CDR3 sequences, 30% to 45% found once; its top ten account for 13%. Sequencing used blood. The receptors were sampled from a man aged 18-30 years in good health.

This clonotype was seen only a few times. The chain recombines TRBV3-1 with TRBJ1-2; perhaps TRBD1 as D (5 bases). Per germline, CDR1 LGHDT and CDR2 YNNKEL (reference sequence). V was shortened by 4 bases and J by 0 bases, with 12 bases between the two germline ends. This CDR3 region has 15 residues. Here the CDR3 DNA reads TGTGCCAGCAGCCCCCCCGGGGCACCTAACTATGGCTACACCTTC. As protein: CASSPPGAPNYGYTF.

The chain couples TRBV12-3 or TRBV12-4 to TRBJ2-7; D perhaps matches TRBD2 (6 bases). The CDR3 spans 14 residues. V lost 3 bases, J lost 2 bases, and 11 bases lay in between. The CDR3, as DNA: TGTGCCAGCAGTTTCACGGGGGAGGCCTACGAGCAGTACTTC. It specifies CASSFTGEAYEQYF.

This clonotype was counted only a few times. The chain is built from TRBV20-1 and TRBJ1-5; D is ambiguous. The V gene lost 2 bases and the J gene lost 5 bases, with 10 bases spanning the gap. Germline CDR1 reads DFQATT; CDR2 reads SNEGSKA (reference sequence). This CDR3 has 13 amino acids. CDR3 sequence reads: CSARSGLHQPQHF. The CDR3 nucleotides read TGCAGTGCTAGATCCGGCCTGCATCAGCCCCAGCATTTT.

This clonotype turned up a few times. The gene calls are TRBV2 and TRBJ1-1, with TRBD1 as a possible D gene (5 bases). Germline V lookup: CDR1 SNHLY, CDR2 FYNNEI. The CDR3 runs to 15 residues. The V and J ends lost 4 bases and 0 bases respectively, with 12 bases between them. The chain's CDR3 is CASSAGGGMNTEAFF. The CDR3 DNA reads TGTGCCAGCAGTGCCGGGGGGGGAATGAACACTGAAGCTTTCTTT. The variable domain in full, with the rest retrieved from reference TRBV2 and TRBJ1-1, is EPEVTQTPSHQVTQMGQEVILRCVPISNHLYFYWYRQILGQKVEFLVSFYNNEISEKSEIFDDQFSVERPDGSNFTLKIRSTKLEDSAMYFCASSAGGGMNTEAFFGQGTRLTVV.

This clonotype has more than one count but fewer than ten. A read error may be the cause here, since a much bigger clone is one base away. The V call is TRBV7-2, the J call TRBJ1-5; no clear D gene. The germline CDR1 and CDR2 sequences are SGHTA and FQGNSA. The germline V and J ends were trimmed by 5 bases and 2 bases, with 25 bases remaining between them. The length of the CDR3 is 19 residues. CDR3 sequence reads: CASSLSARTGWGGNQPQHF. The DNA for the CDR3 is TGTGCCAGCAGCCTTAGCGCCCGGACGGGTTGGGGTGGCAATCAGCCCCAGCATTTT.

This clonotype has just a few counts. The V call is TRBV7-2, the J call TRBJ2-3; TRBD1 is a possible D gene (5 bases). Germline V lookup: CDR1 SGHTA, CDR2 FQGNSA. V lost 1 base, J lost 4 bases, and 12 bases lay in between. The CDR3 covers 15 residues. The CDR3 region has the DNA TGTGCCAGCAGCTTAGTATTCGGACAATCAGATACGCAGTATTTT. Its translation: CASSLVFGQSDTQYF.

The table lists this clonotype with a few counts. V is TRBV27 and J is TRBJ1-1; possibly TRBD1 for D (5 bases). Trimming left V 8 bases short and J 1 base short, with 17 bases between. The CDR3 spans 15 residues. CDR1 MNHEY and CDR2 SMNVEV come from the germline V gene (reference sequence). This CDR3 is CASGPLSRANTEAFF. The CDR3 DNA sequence: TGTGCCAGCGGTCCTTTAAGCAGGGCGAACACTGAAGCTTTCTTT.

The chain links TRBV7-2 to TRBJ1-3; D uncertain. The germline CDR1 and CDR2 sequences are SGHTA and FQGNSA. This CDR3 contains 16 residues. Trimming took off 5 bases at V and 0 bases at J, with 14 bases between the two ends. The CDR3: CASSLNSGTSGNTIYF. The CDR3 DNA is TGTGCCAGCAGCCTCAACAGTGGAACCTCTGGAAACACCATATATTTT.

This clonotype was found many times. DNA for the CDR3: TGTGCCAGCACCGGGACAGGTCCCTACAATGAGCAGTTCTTC. It codes for CASTGTGPYNEQFF. The V and J genes are TRBV12-3 or TRBV12-4 and TRBJ2-1; 8 nucleotides match TRBD1. The CDR3 covers 14 residues. Trimming removed 7 bases from V and 2 bases from J; junction bases left unmatched: 4.

The rearrangement uses TRBV6-6 and TRBJ2-4, with no clear D. V gave up 2 bases and J gave up 1 base, with 9 bases separating them. The CDR3 is 15 residues long. Germline V lookup: CDR1 MNHNY, CDR2 SVGAGI (reference sequence). The DNA for the CDR3 is TGTGCCAGCAGTTACCTTAAAGGGGCCAAAAACATTCAGTACTTC. Amino acid sequence: CASSYLKGAKNIQYF.

The chain uses TRBV12-3 or TRBV12-4 and TRBJ1-5; the D gene is possibly TRBD1 (5 bases). The CDR3 runs to 15 residues. With 3 bases removed from V and 6 bases from J, the gap between germline ends came to 15 bases. In DNA, the CDR3 is TGTGCCAGCAGTTTGAGGGGAGAGGTTGGTCAGCCCCAGCATTTT. Translated: CASSLRGEVGQPQHF.

This clonotype was seen a few times. The chain carries TRBV2 and TRBJ2-7, with 7 bases identical to TRBD1. There are 13 residues in the CDR3. V dropped 7 bases and J dropped 7; count of bases not matched to a gene: 10. Germline CDR1 and CDR2: SNHLY and FYNNEI. The CDR3 protein is CASNWGQSNEQYF. CDR3 DNA: TGTGCCAGCAATTGGGGACAGAGCAATGAGCAGTACTTC.

The genes are TRBV6-6 and TRBJ1-2; D gene unclear. The V and J ends lost 3 bases and 0 bases respectively, with 14 bases between them. The CDR3 runs to 16 residues. Per germline, CDR1 MNHNY and CDR2 SVGAGI (reference sequence). The CDR3 loop reads CASSYRLTQANYGYTF. The CDR3 nucleotides are TGTGCCAGCAGTTATAGGTTAACCCAAGCTAACTATGGCTACACCTTC.

There are many counts of this clonotype. The chain recombines TRBV6-4 with TRBJ2-1; 13 bases are shared with TRBD2. In germline, CDR1 is MRHNA, CDR2 SNTAGT. V lost 5 bases and J lost 6; bases outside the gene matches: 4. The CDR3 sequence is 15 residues long. The CDR3 DNA reads TGTGCCAGCAGTTCAACTAGCGGGGGGGCCAATGAGCAGTTCTTC. It encodes CASSSTSGGANEQFF.

Concerning this clonotype itself: This could be a read error, since a much larger clone is one nucleotide away. The conserved phenylalanine or tryptophan normally closing the CDR3 is absent here, so this likely arose from a read error. This chain joins TRBV12-3 or TRBV12-4 and TRBJ1-2; D possibly corresponds to TRBD1 (5 bases). Trimming cost V 10 bases and J 6 bases, with 12 bases left between them. This CDR3 is 11 amino acids long. The CDR3 sequence is CATYQGNGYTI. For the CDR3, the DNA is TGTGCCACCTATCAGGGTAATGGCTACACCATC.

In the case of this clonotype: The CDR3 carries no conserved terminal phenylalanine or tryptophan, so it likely arises from a read error. The limits of the CDR3 on the DNA are not certain, so only TCRdb's listed CDR3 is given. This chain joins TRBV4-2 and TRBJ2-1; the table calls TRBD2, which could not be checked here. Germline lookup yields CDR1 LGHNA and CDR2 YNFKEQ. Inclusive of both ends, the CDR3 amounts to 16 amino acids. The CDR3 here is CASSQEGPSSYNEQLI.